Presented here are 19 T cell receptor beta chains from one specimen sequenced in a study of CD8 T cells in ankylosing spondylitis. These receptors are not linked to any known antigen. Study findings and constraints: Blood of patients with ankylosing spondylitis appeared to be characterized by a TCR beta motif of eight highly homologous variants.

TCRdb re-called the 5' RACE reads through MiXCR, storing one row per CDR3 protein. The data contain 200,000 to 250,000 distinct CDR3 sequences, 7.3% of them singletons. The sequenced sample consisted of blood, either unsorted or a sorted T cell fraction (not recorded which). All receptors derive from a male donor with ankylosing spondylitis.

Points on this clonotype: A much larger clone differs from this one at a single base, so this may be a read error. J is TRBJ2-7 and V is TRBV3-1, with 8 bases lining up with TRBD2. The CDR3 length is 17 residues. Germline-derived CDR1 and CDR2 are LGHDT and YNNKEL (reference sequence). Written as DNA, the CDR3 is TGTGCCAGCACCCAAGGAGGGGGTGGACTAGCCTCCTACGAGCAGTACTTC. Its protein product is CASTQGGGGLASYEQYF.

This clonotype was observed a few times. V gene TRBV6-5 combines with J gene TRBJ2-3, with 7 positions matching TRBD2. Trimming at V came to 0 bases and at J to 0 bases, leaving 9 bases not matched to a gene. Looked up from germline, CDR1 is MNHEY and CDR2 is SVGAGI. The CDR3 runs 18 residues. The DNA for the CDR3 is TGTGCCAGCAGTTACTCTCAATCGGGGGGTTTAAGCACAGATACGCAGTATTTT. This codes for CASSYSQSGGLSTDTQYF.

This clonotype has a count of ten or more. The chain couples TRBV14 to TRBJ2-7; D possibly corresponds to TRBD2 (6 bases). Germline V gene data show CDR1 as SGHDN and CDR2 as FVKESK. The V end lost 1 base, the J end lost 1 base, and 8 bases lay between the germline ends. The CDR3 has 14 amino acids. The CDR3 spells CASSQAGESYEQYF. The DNA for the CDR3 is TGTGCCAGCAGCCAAGCGGGAGAGTCCTACGAGCAGTACTTC.

This clonotype appeared a few times. The chain has TRBV5-5 and TRBJ1-6, with D unclear. V was clipped by 0 bases and J by 9 bases, with 10 bases between them. CDR3 length equals 14 residues. CDR1 is SGHKS, CDR2 YYEKEE, per germline (reference sequence). The CDR3 DNA reads as TGTGCCAGCAGCTTGGGGAAGGACCGTTCACCCCTCCACTTT. It codes for CASSLGKDRSPLHF. Together with reference TRBV5-5 and TRBJ1-6, the CDR3 gives the full variable domain: DAGVTQSPTHLIKTRGQQVTLRCSPISGHKSVSWYQQVLGQGPQFIFQYYEKEERGRGNFPDRFSARQFPNYSSELNVNALLLGDSALYLCASSLGKDRSPLHFGNGTRLTVT.

This clonotype appeared many times. The chain is built from TRBV25-1 and TRBJ1-2; TRBD1 is a possible D gene (5 bases). This CDR3 region has 13 residues. Looked up from germline, CDR1 is MGHDK and CDR2 is SYGVNS. V was trimmed by 8 bases and J by 4 bases, leaving 14 bases between them. CDR3 protein: CASGRDETYGYTF. The CDR3 DNA reads TGTGCCAGCGGACGGGACGAGACCTATGGCTACACCTTC.

This clonotype was seen a few times. The rearrangement uses TRBV11-2 and TRBJ2-3; TRBD2 aligns across 8 bases. The CDR3 has 18 amino acids. Germline V gene lookup returns CDR1 SGHAT and CDR2 FQNNGV. V shed 3 bases, J shed 1 base, and the junction held 12 bases outside the gene matches. The CDR3 region has the DNA TGTGCCAGCAGCTTCTCGTCGGGGACTAGTTGGGGCACAGATACGCAGTATTTT. It codes for CASSFSSGTSWGTDTQYF.

A few counts support this clonotype. V and J are TRBV7-9 and TRBJ2-1; no clear D gene. Germline V lookup: CDR1 SEHNR, CDR2 FQNEAQ (reference sequence). This CDR3 spans 17 amino acids. With 0 bases removed from V and 0 bases from J, the gap between germline ends came to 12 bases. The CDR3 DNA is TGTGCCAGCAGCTTAGCGGTGGAGTCGAGCTCCTACAATGAGCAGTTCTTC. As protein: CASSLAVESSSYNEQFF.

This clonotype came up many times. The chain couples TRBV5-1 to TRBJ1-4; 10 nucleotides agree with TRBD1. Trimming removed 4 bases from V and 13 bases from J; junction bases left unmatched: 7. The CDR3 loop spans 13 amino acids. CDR1 is SGHRS and CDR2 is YFSETQ in the germline V gene. The DNA for the CDR3 is TGCGCCAGCAGCCTGGACAGGGGGATGAGACTGTTTTTT. This translates into CASSLDRGMRLFF.

The table lists this clonotype with many counts. The gene calls are TRBV6-1 and TRBJ2-7; 12 bases match TRBD1. This CDR3 spans 16 amino acids. Per germline, CDR1 MNHNS and CDR2 SASEGT. The trim removed 0 bases at V and 5 bases at J, leaving 5 bases unmatched. The CDR3 nucleotides read TGTGCCAGCAGTGAAGCAGGGGGACAGGGGGCCCACGAGCAGTACTTC. This sequence encodes CASSEAGGQGAHEQYF.

V gene TRBV23-1 combines with J gene TRBJ1-1; D is unclear. TRBV23-1 is noted as an ORF with a role that remains uncertain. Trimming cost V 11 bases and J 4 bases, with 14 bases left between them. CDR3 length: 12 residues. CDR3 nucleotides: TGCGCCGTCCAGGAAGGAGGCACTGAAGCTTTCTTT. This sequence encodes CAVQEGGTEAFF.

V gene TRBV7-9 combines with J gene TRBJ1-1; no clear D. This CDR3 comprises 14 residues. In germline, CDR1 is SEHNR, CDR2 FQNEAQ (reference sequence). The V and J ends lost 3 bases and 6 bases respectively, with 14 bases between them. CDR3 sequence reads: CASSFGGLVAEAFF. The DNA of the CDR3 is TGTGCCAGCAGCTTTGGCGGGTTGGTAGCTGAAGCTTTCTTT.

This clonotype was seen ten or more times. The V gene is TRBV4-3, the J gene TRBJ1-2, with 7 bases that match TRBD1. The CDR3 spans 14 residues. V was pared by 4 bases and J by 5 bases, with 7 bases of the junction left unmatched. Germline V gene data show CDR1 as LGHNA and CDR2 as YSLEER. CDR3 protein: CASSPRDRIYGYTF. The CDR3 coding sequence is TGCGCCAGCAGCCCCCGGGACAGAATATATGGCTACACCTTC.

The chain joins TRBV7-9 to TRBJ2-1, with TRBD2 identical over 7 bases. Looked up from germline, CDR1 is SEHNR and CDR2 is FQNEAQ (reference sequence). This CDR3 spans 16 amino acids. The trim removed 6 bases at V and 5 bases at J, leaving 13 bases unmatched. CDR3 bases: TGTGCCAGCAGGTCTAGCGGAGCGAGTCCTGACAATGAGCAGTTCTTC. Translated: CASRSSGASPDNEQFF.

The J gene is TRBJ2-7, the V gene TRBV11-1; weak D call: TRBD1 (6 bases). The CDR3 totals 13 residues. V lost 10 bases and J 4 bases, leaving 17 bases between the germline ends. Germline CDR1 reads SGHAT; CDR2 reads FQDESV (reference sequence). The CDR3 reads CAMGTGHRYEQYF. The DNA for the CDR3 is TGTGCCATGGGAACGGGACACCGGTACGAGCAGTACTTC.

There are many counts of this clonotype. The V call is TRBV4-1, the J call TRBJ2-7; 7 positions match TRBD1. Germline CDR1 reads MGHRA; CDR2 reads YSYEKL. V lost 0 bases to trimming and J lost 1 base; unmatched junction nucleotides: 0. This CDR3 is built from 14 residues. CDR3 sequence (DNA): TGCGCCAGCAGCCAAGAACAGGGGTCCTACGAGCAGTACTTC. Amino acids: CASSQEQGSYEQYF.

The V and J genes are TRBV29-1 and TRBJ2-5; 9 bases fit TRBD2. This CDR3 is 15 amino acids long. Germline CDR1 SQVTM, CDR2 ANQGSEA. With 5 bases clipped from V and 6 bases from J, the junction kept 13 bases outside the gene matches. The CDR3 region is CSVFIAGAPVQTQYF. The CDR3 bases are TGCAGCGTTTTTATAGCGGGAGCCCCTGTGCAGACCCAGTACTTC. Full variable domain (remainder filled in from reference TRBV29-1 and TRBJ2-5): SAVISQKPSRDICQRGTSLTIQCQVDSQVTMMFWYRQQPGQSLTLIATANQGSEATYESGFVIDKFPISRPNLTFSTLTVSNMSPEDSSIYLCSVFIAGAPVQTQYFGPGTRLLVL.

This clonotype has ten or more counts. The chain combines TRBV6-5 with TRBJ1-2, with 7 bases lining up with TRBD1. The CDR3 loop spans 14 amino acids. The germline V gene encodes CDR1 MNHEY and CDR2 SVGAGI. Trimming removed 2 bases from V and 0 bases from J; junction bases left unmatched: 0. The DNA for the CDR3 is TGTGCCAGCAGTTACAGGGGGCCTAACTATGGCTACACCTTC. Encoded protein: CASSYRGPNYGYTF.

This clonotype was observed at least ten times. The J gene is TRBJ2-1, the V gene TRBV29-1; tentative D call: TRBD1 (5 bases). The ends were cut back, 0 bases at V and 11 bases at J, with 17 bases in the middle. The CDR3 has 14 residues. Germline CDR1 SQVTM, CDR2 ANQGSEA. The CDR3 spells CSVEDWQGFPKQFF. The CDR3 coding sequence is TGCAGCGTTGAAGATTGGCAGGGTTTCCCTAAGCAGTTCTTC.

V is TRBV6-1 and J is TRBJ2-7, with TRBD2 matching over 10 bases. Germline lookup yields CDR1 MNHNS and CDR2 SASEGT. The CDR3 covers 15 residues. V shed 8 bases and J 1 base; nucleotides not matched to a gene: 8. This CDR3 reads CASDEWTSGSYEQYF. DNA of the CDR3: TGTGCCAGCGATGAGTGGACTAGCGGATCCTACGAGCAGTACTTC.